This T cell receptor beta chain came from a study of blood T cell repertoires in COVID-19. Between the trimmed V and J ends, which lost 10 bases and 3 bases, there was a span of 10 bases. CDR3 length: 11 residues. Germline loops: CDR1 WSHSY, CDR2 SAAADI. Enrollees, about 18 to 90 years old, lived in some 24 US areas. Participants were placed into cohorts based on the clinical history they reported. Original handling: Reference gene primers were amplified, and this amplification served to estimate nucleated cell counts. Profiled with immunoSEQ multiplex PCR; TCRdb holds only in-frame clones, not every one. D and trimming come from the DNA, and the V and J calls and clone size come from that table. Here the sample spans around 250,000 clones, approximately 88% being singletons.

This clonotype was sampled from a woman aged 40 to 55 with acute COVID-19. This sequence joins TRBV10-2 and TRBJ2-7; D uncertain. The sample taken for sequencing was PBMCs or T cells enriched from blood (not recorded which). The CDR3 here is CATNTNYEQYF. The CDR3 DNA reads TGCGCCACCAACACTAACTACGAGCAGTACTTC.